Following are 3 T cell receptor beta chains from one sample sequenced in a study of blood T cell repertoires in COVID-19. TCRdb keeps only in-frame clones here, not all; method: immunoSEQ multiplex PCR. The table includes about 380,000 clones, 85% to 90% detected once. Input material: PBMCs or T cells enriched from blood (not recorded which). These receptor sequences come from a woman between 18 and 29 years old who had recovered from COVID-19.

The chain employs TRBV2 and TRBJ1-5, with D perhaps matching TRBD1 (5 bases). The CDR3 length is 15 residues. V was shortened by 3 bases and J by 3 bases, with 12 bases between the two germline ends. From germline, CDR1 is SNHLY and CDR2 FYNNEI. In DNA, the CDR3 is TGTGCCAGCAGTGACCGGCAGGGAAACAATCAGCCCCAGCATTTT. This translates into CASSDRQGNNQPQHF.

This chain connects TRBV12-5 to TRBJ2-3, with TRBD2 matching over 12 bases. The germline CDR1 and CDR2 sequences are LGHNT and FRNRAP. Trimming cost V 5 bases and J 6 bases; bases outside gene matches: 6. This CDR3 has 15 amino acids. The CDR3, as DNA: TGTGCTAGTGGTCTGTCTAGCGGGGGGGCGGATACGCAGTATTTT. Its protein is CASGLSSGGADTQYF. Together with reference TRBV12-5 and TRBJ2-3, the CDR3 gives the full variable domain: DARVTQTPRHKVTEMGQEVTMRCQPILGHNTVFWYRQTMMQGLELLAYFRNRAPLDDSGMPKDRFSAEMPDATLATLKIQPSEPRDSAVYFCASGLSSGGADTQYFGPGTRLTVL.

This CDR3 is CASSRGGAGDTEAFF. Here the CDR3 DNA reads TGTGCCAGCAGCAGAGGGGGCGCAGGGGACACTGAAGCTTTCTTT. The chain combines TRBV7-2 with TRBJ1-1; 7 positions agree with TRBD1. The CDR3 runs to 15 residues. Germline assignment: CDR1 SGHTA and CDR2 FQGNSA. Trimming cost V 5 bases and J 3 bases; bases outside gene matches: 9.